The next 30 T cell receptor beta chains were all read from a single sample in a study of cytomegalovirus exposure and HLA in healthy donors. PCR used 60 Vbeta primers and 13 Jbeta primers. The repertoire was sequenced with immunoSEQ multiplex PCR; TCRdb's copy has only in-frame clones and lacks some. The data show over 150,000 clones, around 80% seen once. The sample consisted of PBMCs. The receptors originated from a middle-aged man in good health and CMV-seronegative.

Of note for this clone: An end of the junction does not agree with germline; a read error may underlie this. The chain carries TRBV7-9 and TRBJ1-5; possibly TRBD1 for D (5 bases). The CDR3 is 16 residues long. Per germline, CDR1 SEHNR and CDR2 FQNEAQ (reference sequence). CDR3 DNA sequence: TGTTCCAGCAGCACGGAGGGACCGTTCCTTAATCAGCCCCAGCATTTT. It translates to CSSSTEGPFLNQPQHF. The entire variable domain, with the rest obtained from reference TRBV7-9 and TRBJ1-5, is as follows: DTGVSQNPRHKITKRGQNVTFRCDPISEHNRLYWYRQTLGQGPEFLTYFQNEAQLEKSRLLSDRFSAERPKGSFSTLEIQRTEQGDSAMYLCSSSTEGPFLNQPQHFGDGTRLSIL.

The J gene is TRBJ2-1, the V gene TRBV29-1; 15 bases fit TRBD2. After removal of 5 bases from V and 7 bases from J, the junction contained 3 bases not matched to a gene. The CDR3 loop spans 14 amino acids. Germline V lookup: CDR1 SQVTM, CDR2 ANQGSEA. The CDR3 here is CSVRTSGRENEQFF. As DNA, the CDR3 is TGCAGCGTTAGGACTAGCGGGAGGGAAAATGAGCAGTTCTTC.

The chain recombines TRBV7-2 with TRBJ2-5, with 14 bases fitting TRBD2. The junction had 7 bases not matched to a gene; V was cut back by 5 bases and J by 5 bases. This CDR3 has 16 residues. Germline V gene data show CDR1 as SGHTA and CDR2 as FQGNSA. CDR3 sequence (DNA): TGTGCCAGCAGCCCCCTGGGACTAGCGGGAGATGAGACCCAGTACTTC. Amino acid sequence: CASSPLGLAGDETQYF. The full variable domain, in which reference TRBV7-2 and TRBJ2-5 provide the parts outside the CDR3, is GAGVSQSPSNKVTEKGKDVELRCDPISGHTALYWYRQSLGQGLEFLIYFQGNSAPDKSGLPSDRFSAERTGGSVSTLTIQRTQQEDSAVYLCASSPLGLAGDETQYFGPGTRLLVL.

The chain carries TRBV27 and TRBJ2-6; D might be TRBD2 (6 bases). Trimming cost V 4 bases and J 4 bases, with 11 bases left between them. The CDR3 is 15 amino acids. Germline lookup yields CDR1 MNHEY and CDR2 SMNVEV (reference sequence). The CDR3 nucleotides are TGTGCCAGCAGTTCCCGGGGGTCCGGGGCCAACGTCCTGACTTTC. Protein sequence: CASSSRGSGANVLTF. The whole variable domain, filled in from reference TRBV27 and TRBJ2-6, reads EAQVTQNPRYLITVTGKKLTVTCSQNMNHEYMSWYRQDPGLGLRQIYYSMNVEVTDKGDVPEGYKVSRKEKRNFPLILESPSPNQTSLYFCASSSRGSGANVLTFGAGSRLTVL.

The rearrangement links TRBV7-8 to TRBJ2-1; no firm D call. This CDR3 is 14 amino acids long. Trimming shortened V by 3 bases and J by 0 bases, and 6 bases separated the two germline ends. Germline V CDR1 and CDR2: SGHVS, FQNEAQ. CDR3 sequence: CASSLARSYNEQFF. Here the CDR3 DNA reads TGTGCCAGCAGCTTGGCCCGCTCCTACAATGAGCAGTTCTTC. Variable domain in full (rest from reference TRBV7-8 and TRBJ2-1): GAGVSQSPRYKVAKRGQDVALRCDPISGHVSLFWYQQALGQGPEFLTYFQNEAQLDKSGLPSDRFFAERPEGSVSTLKIQRTQQEDSAVYLCASSLARSYNEQFFGPGTRLTVL.

The chain has TRBV7-2 and TRBJ2-5; 8 bases map to TRBD2. The DNA matches TRBJ2-7 better at its end, which makes the J call doubtful. CDR1 SGHTA and CDR2 FQGNSA come from the germline V gene. CDR3 size: 18 residues. The CDR3 region is CASSLRPSGRRFVYEQYF. In nucleotides, the CDR3 is TGTGCCAGCAGCTTACGCCCTAGCGGGCGGAGATTTGTCTACGAGCAGTACTTC.

The chain uses TRBV7-2 and TRBJ1-2; D gene uncertain. The CDR3 has 14 amino acids. Germline CDR1 reads SGHTA; CDR2 reads FQGNSA. The V gene lost 1 base and the J gene lost 4 bases, with 10 bases spanning the gap. The CDR3 is CASSLGALGYGYTF. CDR3 DNA: TGTGCCAGCAGCTTAGGGGCTCTGGGCTATGGCTACACCTTC.

This clone was recorded a few times. The V call is TRBV5-1, the J call TRBJ2-6; tentatively, D is TRBD2 (6 bases). CDR3 length: 15 amino acids. The V end was cut by 5 bases, the J end by 2 bases, with 11 bases between. The germline V gene has CDR1 SGHRS and CDR2 YFSETQ. CDR3 DNA sequence: TGCGCCAGCAGTTTCGGGGGAACTGGGGCCAACGTCCTGACTTTC. Protein sequence: CASSFGGTGANVLTF.

The rearrangement joins TRBV4-2 to TRBJ1-1, with D hard to call. Germline CDR1 LGHNA, CDR2 YNFKEQ. The V gene lost 1 base and the J gene lost 1 base, with 10 bases spanning the gap. CDR3 length: 15 amino acids. The CDR3 reads CASSQVGMGNTEAFF. CDR3 in DNA: TGTGCCAGCAGCCAAGTCGGGATGGGGAACACTGAAGCTTTCTTT.

This sequence joins TRBV27 and TRBJ1-1, with TRBD1 identical over 9 bases. Trimming at V came to 5 bases and at J to 2 bases, leaving 6 bases not matched to a gene. Germline CDR1 reads MNHEY; CDR2 reads SMNVEV (reference sequence). The length of the CDR3 is 15 residues. The CDR3 DNA is TGTGCCAGCAGTCTAGCGACAGGGGGAAACACTGAAGCTTTCTTT. Residues: CASSLATGGNTEAFF.

This chain joins TRBV6-5 and TRBJ2-7, with 10 positions matching TRBD1. Trimming at V came to 5 bases and at J to 5 bases, leaving 6 bases not matched to a gene. The CDR3 is 14 amino acids. The germline gives CDR1 MNHEY, CDR2 SVGAGI. The CDR3 region is CASSAGTGANEQYF. For the CDR3, the DNA is TGTGCCAGCAGTGCCGGGACAGGGGCGAACGAGCAGTACTTC.

Points on this clone: Relative to the germline gene, one junction end is altered; a read error may explain this. The rearrangement links TRBV5-1 to TRBJ2-1, with 10 bases matching TRBD2. The CDR3 contains 11 residues. The V gene's germline CDR1 is SGHRS and CDR2 YFSETQ. CDR3 sequence: CASGYLAGEVF. The CDR3 DNA reads as TGCGCCAGCGGCTATCTAGCGGGAGAGGTCTTC.

The chain uses TRBV18 and TRBJ2-3; D may be TRBD2 (6 bases). There are 14 residues in the CDR3. From germline, CDR1 is KGHSH and CDR2 LQKENI. V was clipped by 3 bases and J by 6 bases, with 13 bases between them. In DNA, the CDR3 is TGTGCCAGCTCACCTAGCGGAAGGTTGGATACGCAGTATTTT. The encoded protein is CASSPSGRLDTQYF.

J is TRBJ2-7 and V is TRBV6-1, with 7 bases fitting TRBD2. CDR3 size: 15 residues. The V segment lost 6 bases and the J segment 2 bases; nucleotides outside the gene matches: 10. Germline V gives CDR1 MNHNS, CDR2 SASEGT. DNA of the CDR3: TGTGCCAGCAGGCCCGGGACTACACCAACCTACGAGCAGTACTTC. Amino acid sequence: CASRPGTTPTYEQYF.

About this clone: The junction departs from the called germline gene at one end, perhaps through a read error. The V gene is TRBV11-2, the J gene TRBJ2-1, with 10 bases fitting TRBD2. The CDR3 extends over 16 amino acids. The germline gives CDR1 SGHAT, CDR2 FQNNGV. CDR3 bases: TGTGCCAGCACCTTACTTAGGGCTAGCGGGAGCAATGAGCAGTTCTTC. Amino acid sequence: CASTLLRASGSNEQFF. The full variable domain, completed using reference TRBV11-2 and TRBJ2-1, is EAGVAQSPRYKIIEKRQSVAFWCNPISGHATLYWYQQILGQGPKLLIQFQNNGVVDDSQLPKDRFSAERLKGVDSTLKIQPAKLEDSAVYLCASTLLRASGSNEQFFGPGTRLTVL.

The chain combines TRBV6-5 with TRBJ1-1; unclear D gene. V gave up 0 bases and J gave up 4 bases, with 9 bases separating them. CDR3 size: 14 residues. Per germline, CDR1 MNHEY and CDR2 SVGAGI. The CDR3 bases are TGTGCCAGCAGTTACTCGTCGGGTGCCACTGAAGCTTTCTTT. It is translated as CASSYSSGATEAFF.

The chain recombines TRBV18 with TRBJ1-5; D might be TRBD1 (5 bases). V shed 2 bases and J shed 2 bases, with 16 bases lying between them. Germline V lookup: CDR1 KGHSH, CDR2 LQKENI. This CDR3 contains 17 residues. The CDR3 sequence: CASSPSPTGGGNQPQHF. For the CDR3, the DNA is TGTGCCAGCTCACCATCACCCACCGGGGGGGGCAATCAGCCCCAGCATTTT. Full variable domain (rest looked up from reference TRBV18 and TRBJ1-5): NAGVMQNPRHLVRRRGQEARLRCSPMKGHSHVYWYRQLPEEGLKFMVYLQKENIIDESGMPKERFSAEFPKEGPSILRIQQVVRGDSAAYFCASSPSPTGGGNQPQHFGDGTRLSIL.

The chain links TRBV5-4 to TRBJ2-7, with TRBD2 identical over 14 bases. V gave up 3 bases and J gave up 5 bases; unmatched junction bases: 7. CDR1 and CDR2 (germline): SGHNT, YYREEE (reference sequence). The CDR3 length is 16 residues. CDR3 nucleotides: TGTGCCAGCAGCTCGGGGACTAGCGGGAGTGGCCACGAGCAGTACTTC. This sequence encodes CASSSGTSGSGHEQYF.

The V and J genes are TRBV28 and TRBJ2-7, with a possible D match to TRBD2 (6 bases). The germline V and J ends were trimmed by 7 bases and 7 bases, with 14 bases remaining between them. The germline V gene encodes CDR1 MDHEN and CDR2 SYDVKM. This CDR3 is 12 amino acids long. DNA of the CDR3: TGTGCCAGCACCTCAAGCGCGGGAGAGCAGTACTTC. Translating it yields CASTSSAGEQYF.

The chain carries TRBV7-8 and TRBJ2-3; 9 bases are shared with TRBD2. Germline-derived CDR1 and CDR2 are SGHVS and FQNEAQ. The CDR3 spans 16 residues. J was trimmed by 6 bases and V by 1 base; bases with no gene match: 8. The DNA for the CDR3 is TGTGCCAGCAGCTTAGTCGTCGTAGGACTAGCGGATACGCAGTATTTT. Amino acid sequence: CASSLVVVGLADTQYF.

The chain is built from TRBV11-2 and TRBJ2-5; possibly TRBD2 for D (5 bases). V was shortened by 5 bases and J by 5 bases, with 18 bases between the two germline ends. The CDR3 extends over 15 amino acids. CDR1 is SGHAT and CDR2 is FQNNGV in the germline V gene. The CDR3 region has the DNA TGTGCCAGCAGCCCTGTATTAGCGTCCTTGGAGACCCAGTACTTC. It yields the protein CASSPVLASLETQYF.

This chain joins TRBV19 and TRBJ2-2, with 10 positions matching TRBD1. Germline-derived CDR1 and CDR2 are LNHDA and SQIVND (reference sequence). CDR3 length: 16 amino acids. With 7 bases clipped from V and 6 bases from J, the junction kept 11 bases outside the gene matches. This chain's CDR3 is CASTPPGQGTAGELFF. For the CDR3, the DNA is TGTGCCAGTACGCCCCCGGGACAGGGGACCGCCGGGGAGCTGTTTTTT.

This clone was recorded only once. The V call is TRBV21-1, the J call TRBJ2-1; the tabulated D call, TRBD1, remains unverified against the DNA. TRBV21-1 constitutes a pseudogene. The CDR3 is made up of 15 amino acids. CDR3 residues: CASSTPQGRYNEQFF. The CDR3 coding sequence is TGTGCCAGCAGCACTCCCCAGGGCAGATACAATGAGCAGTTCTTC.

This clone was seen a single time. The CDR3 DNA reads as TGCGCCAGCAGTGACAGGGGGCACTACGAGCAGTACTTC. It specifies CASSDRGHYEQYF. The J gene is TRBJ2-7, the V gene TRBV10-1, with 8 bases that match TRBD1. With 3 bases clipped from V and 3 bases from J, the junction kept 1 base outside the gene matches. Germline lookup yields CDR1 WNHNN and CDR2 SYGVQD (reference sequence). The CDR3 is made up of 13 amino acids.

The chain links TRBV5-1 to TRBJ2-7, with D possibly being TRBD1 (5 bases). The V and J ends lost 4 bases and 4 bases respectively, with 12 bases between them. The germline gives CDR1 SGHRS, CDR2 YFSETQ. The CDR3 sequence is 13 residues long. The CDR3 DNA reads as TGCGCCAGCAGCCTAGGGGTCGGTTACGAGCAGTACTTC. It translates to CASSLGVGYEQYF.

The genes are TRBV9 and TRBJ2-3, with a possible D match to TRBD1 (6 bases). Trimming took 4 bases from V and 6 from J, leaving 33 bases between them. CDR3 length: 20 residues. In germline, CDR1 is SGDLS, CDR2 YYNGEE. The CDR3 DNA follows: TGTGCCAGCAGCCCGACCCAGGGGACGGTGGCTAAACCCTTTGGGGATACGCAGTATTTT. Protein product: CASSPTQGTVAKPFGDTQYF.

This rearrangement joins TRBV25-1 to TRBJ2-2, with D perhaps TRBD1 (6 bases). V dropped 8 bases and J dropped 5 bases, with 12 bases sitting between them. Germline lookup yields CDR1 MGHDK and CDR2 SYGVNS. The length of the CDR3 is 13 residues. CDR3 residues: CASCEGGTGELFF. The CDR3 DNA sequence: TGTGCCAGCTGCGAAGGGGGTACCGGGGAGCTGTTTTTT. Together with reference TRBV25-1 and TRBJ2-2, the CDR3 gives the full variable domain: EADIYQTPRYLVIGTGKKITLECSQTMGHDKMYWYQQDPGMELHLIHYSYGVNSTEKGDLSSESTVSRIRTEHFPLTLESARPSHTSQYLCASCEGGTGELFFGEGSRLTVL.

The chain links TRBV5-1 to TRBJ2-7; tentatively, D is TRBD1 (6 bases). The CDR3 spans 16 residues. Between the trimmed V and J ends, which lost 4 bases and 3 bases, there was a span of 20 bases. Germline loops: CDR1 SGHRS, CDR2 YFSETQ. The CDR3 protein is CASSRTGTSGNYEQYF. CDR3 nucleotide sequence: TGCGCCAGCAGCCGTACAGGGACCTCAGGCAACTACGAGCAGTACTTC.

The rearrangement joins TRBV7-9 to TRBJ2-7; TRBD2 matches 9 bases. The V gene's germline CDR1 is SEHNR and CDR2 FQNEAQ (reference sequence). The V and J ends lost 0 bases and 4 bases, in that order; junction bases with no gene match: 1. There are 14 residues in the CDR3. The CDR3 DNA is TGTGCCAGCAGCTTAGCAGCGGGAGGATACGAGCAGTACTTC. Its protein is CASSLAAGGYEQYF.

This chain joins TRBV6-5 and TRBJ1-4, with D tentatively TRBD1 (6 bases). The CDR3 is made up of 14 amino acids. CDR1 is MNHEY, CDR2 SVGAGI, per germline. V shed 0 bases and J shed 10 bases, with 12 bases lying between them. This CDR3 is CASSYSRGAGKLFF. CDR3 in DNA: TGTGCCAGCAGTTACTCGCGGGGGGCGGGAAAACTGTTTTTT.